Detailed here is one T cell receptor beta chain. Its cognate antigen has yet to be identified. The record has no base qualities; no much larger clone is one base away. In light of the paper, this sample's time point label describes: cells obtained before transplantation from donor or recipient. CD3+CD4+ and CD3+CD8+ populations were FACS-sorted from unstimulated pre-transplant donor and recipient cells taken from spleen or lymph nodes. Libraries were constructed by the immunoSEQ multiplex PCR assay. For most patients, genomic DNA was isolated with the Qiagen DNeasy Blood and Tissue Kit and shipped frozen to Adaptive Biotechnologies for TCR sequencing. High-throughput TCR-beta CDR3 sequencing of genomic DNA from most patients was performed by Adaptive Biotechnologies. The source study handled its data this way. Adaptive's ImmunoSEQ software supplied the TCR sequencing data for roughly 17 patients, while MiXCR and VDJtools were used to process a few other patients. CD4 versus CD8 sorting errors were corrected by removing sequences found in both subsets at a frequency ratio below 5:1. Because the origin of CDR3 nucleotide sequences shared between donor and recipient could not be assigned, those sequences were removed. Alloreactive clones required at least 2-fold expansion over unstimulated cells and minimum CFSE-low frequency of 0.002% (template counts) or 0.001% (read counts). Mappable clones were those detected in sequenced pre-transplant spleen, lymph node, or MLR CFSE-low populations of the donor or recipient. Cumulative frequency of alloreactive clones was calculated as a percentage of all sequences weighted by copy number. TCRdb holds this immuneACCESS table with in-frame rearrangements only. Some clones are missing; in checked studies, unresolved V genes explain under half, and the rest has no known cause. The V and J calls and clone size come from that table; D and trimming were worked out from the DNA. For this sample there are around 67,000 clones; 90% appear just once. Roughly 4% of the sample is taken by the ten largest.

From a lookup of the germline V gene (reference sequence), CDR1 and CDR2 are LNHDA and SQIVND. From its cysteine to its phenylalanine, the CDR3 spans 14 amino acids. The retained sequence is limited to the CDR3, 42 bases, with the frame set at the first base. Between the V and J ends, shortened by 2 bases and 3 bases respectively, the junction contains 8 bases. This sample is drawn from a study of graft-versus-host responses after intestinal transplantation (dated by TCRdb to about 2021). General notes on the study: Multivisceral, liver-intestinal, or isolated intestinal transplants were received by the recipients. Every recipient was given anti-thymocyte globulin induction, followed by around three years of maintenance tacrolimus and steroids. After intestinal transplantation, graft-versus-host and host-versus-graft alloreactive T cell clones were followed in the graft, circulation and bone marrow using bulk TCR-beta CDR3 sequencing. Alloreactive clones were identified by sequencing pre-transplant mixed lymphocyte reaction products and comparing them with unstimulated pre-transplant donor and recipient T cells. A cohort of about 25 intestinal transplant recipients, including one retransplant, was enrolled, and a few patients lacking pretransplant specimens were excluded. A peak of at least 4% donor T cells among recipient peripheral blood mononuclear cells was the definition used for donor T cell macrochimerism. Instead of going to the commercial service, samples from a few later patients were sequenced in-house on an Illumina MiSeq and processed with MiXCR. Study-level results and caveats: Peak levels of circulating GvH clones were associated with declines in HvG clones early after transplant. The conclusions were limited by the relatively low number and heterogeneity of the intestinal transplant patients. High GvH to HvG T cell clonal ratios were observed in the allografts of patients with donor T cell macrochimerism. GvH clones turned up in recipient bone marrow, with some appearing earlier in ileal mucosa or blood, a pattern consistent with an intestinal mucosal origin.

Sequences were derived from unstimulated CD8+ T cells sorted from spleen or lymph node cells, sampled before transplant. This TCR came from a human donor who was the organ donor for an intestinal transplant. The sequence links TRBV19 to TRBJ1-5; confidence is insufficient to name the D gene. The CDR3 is CASSIFGSNQPQHF. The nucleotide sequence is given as TGTGCCAGTAGTATATTTGGCTCCAATCAGCCCCAGCATTTT.